The rows below give T cell receptor beta chains drawn from one sample of a study of shared clonotypes between healthy human individuals. The assay was immunoSEQ multiplex PCR, and TCRdb's table has in-frame clones only and misses some. Of roughly 2,000,000 clones listed, roughly 93% are singletons. The specimen was naive CD8+ T cells from PBMCs. Source of these receptors: a man between 18 and 29 years old in good health. Some clones in this sample may be carry-over from other donors' samples. CDR3s include the opening cysteine and the closing phenylalanine or tryptophan.

v_gene: TRBV5-1
CDR3aa: CASSFPGLDTQYF

v_gene: TRBV11-2
CDR3aa: CASSLGARSFTDTQYF

v_gene: TRBV29-1
CDR3aa: CSLRDSQGYEQFF

v_gene: TRBV7-9
CDR3aa: CASSFLGQGGMNTEAFF

v_gene: TRBV11-2
CDR3aa: CASSLVSGVVRTGELFF

v_gene: TRBV15
CDR3aa: CATSRDREDEQFF

v_gene: TRBV27
CDR3aa: CATTDRVGYEQYF

v_gene: TRBV28
CDR3aa: CASGFRGLADTQYF

v_gene: TRBV30
CDR3aa: CAWSVGSGFYGYTF

v_gene: TRBV7-9
CDR3aa: CASSPLMGVGPDTQYF

v_gene: TRBV29-1
CDR3aa: CSATGTSGIWYEQYF

v_gene: TRBV11-2
CDR3aa: CASSSPGQGILNTEAFF

v_gene: TRBV10-1
CDR3aa: CARRKGGGYEQYF

v_gene: TRBV28
CDR3aa: CASRFGTVNQPQHF

v_gene: TRBV27
CDR3aa: CASSPGRVTEKLFF

v_gene: TRBV27
CDR3aa: CASSPPNEKLFF

v_gene: TRBV19
CDR3aa: CASSIVPGSGELFF

v_gene: TRBV27
CDR3aa: CASSPITRDRGPGELFF

v_gene: TRBV6-5
CDR3aa: CASSYSAGGPNNEQFF

v_gene: TRBV7-3
CDR3aa: CASSQGTDTQYF

v_gene: TRBV7-9
CDR3aa: CASSKGDGLADTQYF

v_gene: TRBV7-2
CDR3aa: CASSFGGRTGELFF

v_gene: TRBV9
CDR3aa: CASSPSGSLPYEQYF

v_gene: TRBV28
CDR3aa: CASRLPGQGATNEKLFF

v_gene: TRBV2
CDR3aa: CASSSRTSGIFPDTQYF

v_gene: TRBV30
CDR3aa: CAWSVQDRKNGYTF

v_gene: TRBV27
CDR3aa: CASSLGTGPLYEQYF

v_gene: TRBV6-1
CDR3aa: CASKGWGGGYTF

v_gene: TRBV29-1
CDR3aa: CSAKGQFYPYEQYF

v_gene: TRBV6-5
CDR3aa: CASSYTTSGSSNEQFF

v_gene: TRBV27
CDR3aa: CASSLSRDGGYTF

v_gene: TRBV27
CDR3aa: CASGTSGRWSEQYF

v_gene: TRBV6-1
CDR3aa: CASSEVLEFPYEQYF

v_gene: TRBV5-6
CDR3aa: CASSLDNSYEQYF

v_gene: TRBV7-8
CDR3aa: CASSSYDRAQETQYF

v_gene: TRBV19
CDR3aa: CASSIWPSKTGELFF

v_gene: TRBV19
CDR3aa: CARIARLAGEFEQFF

v_gene: TRBV27
CDR3aa: CASSYGLSYEQYF

v_gene: TRBV27
CDR3aa: CASTPSGRTNWGELFF

v_gene: TRBV11-2
CDR3aa: CASSLTGQGSYEQYF

v_gene: TRBV28
CDR3aa: CASSIHSSRDRGVGYTF

v_gene: TRBV7-9
CDR3aa: CASSLSNEQFF

v_gene: TRBV28
CDR3aa: CASRERREPNQPQHF

v_gene: TRBV7-9
CDR3aa: CASSLVTGTGEQYF

v_gene: TRBV27
CDR3aa: CASSAGPSQANYGYTF

v_gene: TRBV13
CDR3aa: CASSFVPSGRNEQFF

v_gene: TRBV4-1
CDR3aa: CASSQDWASGTGQYF

v_gene: TRBV27
CDR3aa: CASSPTVTYEQYF

v_gene: TRBV5-1
CDR3aa: CASSLAWDSGDTQYF

v_gene: TRBV28
CDR3aa: CASSRTGGNDEQYF

v_gene: TRBV27
CDR3aa: CASSVLRGQPYF

v_gene: TRBV7-2
CDR3aa: CASSLRTGEGYTF

v_gene: TRBV28
CDR3aa: CASTDTPGTQYF

v_gene: TRBV5-6
CDR3aa: CASRVGNQPQHF